What follows are 2 T cell receptor beta chains derived from one specimen sequenced in a study of response to subunit inactivated influenza vaccine. TCRdb re-called the RT-PCR reads through MiXCR, storing one row per CDR3 protein. The sample consists of more than 150,000 distinct CDR3 sequences, roughly 10% of them appearing once. Sequenced material: CD8+ T cells sorted from PBMCs, taken about 24 months after vaccination. The receptors were gathered from a man between 45 and 75 years old who received an inactivated influenza vaccine.

The sample holds a few counts of this clonotype. The V gene is TRBV29-1, the J gene TRBJ2-7; TRBD2 matches 11 bases. Germline V gene lookup returns CDR1 SQVTM and CDR2 ANQGSEA. V shed 6 bases and J 2 bases; nucleotides not matched to a gene: 9. The CDR3 is 15 amino acids. The CDR3 DNA reads TGCAGCGTGTTGACTAGCGGGGCCTCAACCTACGAGCAGTACTTC. This translates into CSVLTSGASTYEQYF.

To note about this clonotype: A much larger clone lies one base from this, so it may be a read error. V usage is TRBV12-3 or TRBV12-4 and J usage is TRBJ2-1; no clear D gene. V was clipped by 1 base and J by 4 bases, with 5 bases between them. This CDR3 region has 13 residues. CDR3 amino acids: CASSLVRYNEQFF. The CDR3 DNA sequence: TGTGCCAGCAGTTTAGTAAGATACAATGAGCAGTTCTTC.